Presented here are 16 T cell receptor beta chains from one specimen sequenced in a study of cytomegalovirus exposure and HLA in healthy donors. The PCR employed 60 Vbeta primers together with 13 Jbeta primers. Measured with immunoSEQ multiplex PCR; TCRdb has only the in-frame clones, and not every one. Found here are under 200,000 clones; the top ten clones hold 2.1%. The sequenced material came from PBMCs. The receptors derive from a man aged 30 to 39 in good health and CMV-seronegative.

The chain recombines TRBV30 with TRBJ1-3; 8 bases are a match to TRBD1. V lost 5 bases to trimming and J lost 2 bases; unmatched junction nucleotides: 5. Germline V gene sequence: CDR1 GTSNPN, CDR2 SVGIG (reference sequence). The CDR3 is 14 amino acids. As DNA, the CDR3 is TGTGCCTGGGCTCCGACAGGGGCTGGAAACACCATATATTTT. Protein: CAWAPTGAGNTIYF.

The rearrangement uses TRBV7-2 and TRBJ2-5; D is uncertain. The J call is uncertain, as TRBJ2-7 better fits the DNA end. Per the germline V gene, CDR1 is SGHTA and CDR2 is FQGNSA. This CDR3 is 14 amino acids long. CDR3 sequence (DNA): TGTGCCAGCAGCTTAGACTGGAGCTCCTACGAGCAGTACTTC. Translating it yields CASSLDWSSYEQYF.

J is TRBJ1-6 and V is TRBV10-3; the match to TRBD1 covers 8 bases. V shed 4 bases and J 6 bases; nucleotides not matched to a gene: 5. Germline V gene lookup returns CDR1 ENHRY and CDR2 SYGVKD. CDR3 length equals 15 residues. This chain's CDR3 is CAISAGGRFNSPLHF. Here the CDR3 DNA reads TGTGCCATCAGTGCAGGGGGCAGGTTTAATTCACCCCTCCACTTT.

The chain joins TRBV7-8 to TRBJ2-2, with D unclear. Trimming left V 5 bases short and J 2 bases short, with 12 bases between. This CDR3 has 15 residues. Germline V CDR1 and CDR2: SGHVS, FQNEAQ. The CDR3 is CASSTGALNTGELFF. In DNA form, the CDR3 reads TGTGCCAGCAGCACCGGAGCCCTTAACACCGGGGAGCTGTTTTTT.

V gene TRBV10-2 combines with J gene TRBJ2-7; no reliable D call. V was clipped by 7 bases and J by 3 bases, with 7 bases between them. CDR1 is WSHSY and CDR2 is SAAADI in the germline V gene. The CDR3 has 11 residues. CDR3 sequence reads: CASTASYEQYF. CDR3 nucleotides: TGCGCCAGCACCGCTAGCTACGAGCAGTACTTC.

The chain combines TRBV4-1 with TRBJ2-1, with 9 nucleotides matching TRBD2. The germline V gene has CDR1 MGHRA and CDR2 YSYEKL. This CDR3 has 16 residues. J was trimmed by 5 bases and V by 1 base; bases with no gene match: 6. In nucleotides, the CDR3 is TGCGCCAGCAGCCAAGGGCTAGCGGGGCGGGACAATGAGCAGTTCTTC. Residues: CASSQGLAGRDNEQFF.

The CDR3 protein is CASSSMKTSRETQYF. For the CDR3, the DNA is TGTGCCAGCAGTTCGATGAAGACTAGCAGGGAGACCCAGTACTTC. The chain joins TRBV6-5 to TRBJ2-5, with 7 bases that match TRBD2. Germline V gives CDR1 MNHEY, CDR2 SVGAGI. This CDR3 is built from 15 residues. J gave up 5 bases and V 4 bases, and 10 bases lay outside the gene matches.

V usage is TRBV7-6 and J usage is TRBJ2-5; 8 bases match TRBD2. The CDR3 runs to 14 residues. Germline loops: CDR1 SGHVS, CDR2 FNYEAQ. After removal of 2 bases from V and 8 bases from J, the junction contained 7 bases not matched to a gene. The CDR3 reads CASSLFQREQTQYF. The CDR3 nucleotides are TGTGCCAGCAGCTTATTCCAGCGGGAGCAAACCCAGTACTTC.

The J gene is TRBJ2-5, the V gene TRBV11-2, with D possibly matching TRBD1 (6 bases). V dropped 5 bases and J dropped 7 bases, with 11 bases sitting between them. The CDR3 has 12 residues. Germline-derived CDR1 and CDR2 are SGHAT and FQNNGV. In DNA form, the CDR3 reads TGTGCCAGCAGCCCAACAGGGAGGACCCAGTACTTC. It codes for CASSPTGRTQYF. Full variable domain (rest looked up from reference TRBV11-2 and TRBJ2-5): EAGVAQSPRYKIIEKRQSVAFWCNPISGHATLYWYQQILGQGPKLLIQFQNNGVVDDSQLPKDRFSAERLKGVDSTLKIQPAKLEDSAVYLCASSPTGRTQYFGPGTRLLVL.

Note on this clone: The junction differs from germline at one of its ends, possibly a read error. This chain uses TRBV7-2 with TRBJ2-7; D possibly corresponds to TRBD1 (5 bases). This CDR3 contains 14 residues. In germline, CDR1 is SGHTA, CDR2 FQGNSA. DNA for the CDR3: TGTGCCAGCAGCTTAGTAGGGGCCTCCAACGAGCAGTACTTC. Translating it yields CASSLVGASNEQYF.

V gene TRBV4-1 combines with J gene TRBJ2-2; 8 nucleotides align to TRBD2. Germline values: CDR1 MGHRA, CDR2 YSYEKL. The CDR3 has 16 amino acids. J was trimmed by 3 bases and V by 6 bases; bases with no gene match: 9. This CDR3 reads CASSSLAGFDTGELFF. For the CDR3, the DNA is TGCGCCAGCAGTAGTTTAGCGGGATTCGACACCGGGGAGCTGTTTTTT.

This sequence joins TRBV5-1 and TRBJ2-1; 7 bases fit TRBD1. J lost 6 bases, V lost 4 bases, and 16 bases had no gene match. The CDR3 consists of 17 residues. Germline V gene sequence: CDR1 SGHRS, CDR2 YFSETQ. The CDR3 DNA follows: TGCGCCAGCAGCCTAACCCCTAACGGGGCAGGGGGCAATGAGCAGTTCTTC. This gives the protein CASSLTPNGAGGNEQFF.

The V gene is TRBV6-5, the J gene TRBJ1-4; 10 positions agree with TRBD1. This CDR3 comprises 13 residues. Germline V gene data show CDR1 as MNHEY and CDR2 as SVGAGI. V lost 7 bases, J lost 8 bases, and 4 bases stayed unmatched. The CDR3 DNA is TGTGCCAGCAACCGGGACAGGGGCGAAAAACTGTTTTTT. It encodes CASNRDRGEKLFF.

The J gene is TRBJ2-1, the V gene TRBV10-2, with D perhaps matching TRBD2 (6 bases). Germline V CDR1 and CDR2: WSHSY, SAAADI. Trimming shortened V by 0 bases and J by 4 bases, and 7 bases separated the two germline ends. This CDR3 spans 14 amino acids. The CDR3 coding sequence is TGCGCCAGCAGTGAGTCGACTAGATACAATGAGCAGTTCTTC. Translated, it gives CASSESTRYNEQFF.

This rearrangement joins TRBV6-6 to TRBJ2-7; 7 bases match TRBD1. The trim removed 0 bases at V and 5 bases at J, leaving 10 bases unmatched. Germline CDR1 reads MNHNY; CDR2 reads SVGAGI (reference sequence). The CDR3 consists of 16 residues. Here the CDR3 reads CASSYSLNRGTDEQYF. The CDR3 bases are TGTGCCAGCAGTTACTCGTTAAACAGGGGAACCGACGAGCAGTACTTC.

A remark on this clone: One end of the junction does not line up with germline, which may come from a read error. The chain links TRBV14 to TRBJ2-5; 9 bases are shared with TRBD2. CDR3 length equals 15 residues. Germline loops: CDR1 SGHDN, CDR2 FVKESK. The CDR3 loop reads CASSEDPGLAPHLDF. Here the CDR3 DNA reads TGTGCCAGCAGCGAAGATCCGGGACTAGCACCTCACTTGGACTTC.